Presented here are 22 T cell receptor beta chains from one specimen sequenced in a study of response to subunit inactivated influenza vaccine. TCRdb recomputed calls from the RT-PCR reads with MiXCR, one row per CDR3 protein. The data contain about 520,000 distinct CDR3 sequences, around 7.7% of them seen just once; the ten biggest clones take up around 12%. The material sequenced was PBMCs from blood, taken around 25 months after vaccination. The receptors were sampled from a man aged 50 to 69 who received an inactivated influenza vaccine.

The CDR3 DNA reads as TGCGCCAGCAGCCAATCGGGGGGCCCCCACGAGCAGTACTTC. It translates to CASSQSGGPHEQYF. This chain connects TRBV4-3 to TRBJ2-7, with a tentative D call TRBD2 (7 bases). V dropped 2 bases and J dropped 5 bases, with 13 bases sitting between them. Germline V gene sequence: CDR1 LGHNA, CDR2 YSLEER. The CDR3 loop spans 14 amino acids.

This clonotype was seen ten or more times. The V and J genes are TRBV6-2 or TRBV6-3 and TRBJ1-2, with D unresolved. The CDR3 totals 13 residues. The germline gives CDR1 MNHEY, CDR2 SVGEGT. V lost 6 bases to trimming and J lost 3 bases, with 11 bases between them. The CDR3, as DNA: TGTGCCAGCAGATCCTTAGGTGACTATGGCTACACCTTC. Its translation is CASRSLGDYGYTF.

The chain combines TRBV4-3 with TRBJ2-7, with D perhaps matching TRBD2 (6 bases). Deletions cut 2 bases from V and 2 bases from J, with 19 bases between. CDR3 length: 17 amino acids. Germline CDR1 reads LGHNA; CDR2 reads YSLEER. The CDR3 DNA follows: TGCGCCAGCAGCCAATGGCATAGGGACTCCGGAGCCTACGAGCAGTACTTC. It encodes CASSQWHRDSGAYEQYF.

The sample holds many counts of this clonotype. The V call is TRBV3-1, the J call TRBJ2-4; D unresolved. CDR1 and CDR2 (germline): LGHDT, YNNKEL (reference sequence). Trimming took off 0 bases at V and 7 bases at J, with 7 bases between the two ends. The CDR3 contains 13 residues. CDR3 in DNA: TGTGCCAGCAGCCAAGATCGGGTGAACATTCAGTACTTC. Encoded protein: CASSQDRVNIQYF. The full variable domain, its missing parts supplied by reference TRBV3-1 and TRBJ2-4, is DTAVSQTPKYLVTQMGNDKSIKCEQNLGHDTMYWYKQDSKKFLKIMFSYNNKELIINETVPNRFSPKSPDKAHLNLHINSLELGDSAVYFCASSQDRVNIQYFGAGTRLSVL.

This clonotype was counted a few times. J is TRBJ1-1 and V is TRBV7-9; D call uncertain. The V gene's germline CDR1 is SEHNR and CDR2 FQNEAQ (reference sequence). CDR3 length: 12 residues. V was cut by 4 bases and J by 9 bases, with 12 bases left in between. CDR3 protein: CASSYRSTQAFF. The CDR3 nucleotides read TGTGCCAGCAGCTATCGCAGTACGCAAGCTTTCTTT.

This clonotype showed up just a few times. This chain links TRBV5-6 with TRBJ1-1; 8 nucleotides agree with TRBD1. The CDR3 spans 14 residues. CDR1 is SGHDT, CDR2 YYEEEE, per germline. V lost 4 bases, J lost 1 base, and 3 bases stayed unmatched. The CDR3, as DNA: TGTGCCAGCAGCAGGGACAGGCGGAACACTGAAGCTTTCTTT. Amino acid sequence: CASSRDRRNTEAFF. The full variable domain, in which reference TRBV5-6 and TRBJ1-1 provide the parts outside the CDR3, is DAGVTQSPTHLIKTRGQQVTLRCSPKSGHDTVSWYQQALGQGPQFIFQYYEEEERQRGNFPDRFSGHQFPNYSSELNVNALLLGDSALYLCASSRDRRNTEAFFGQGTRLTVV.

This chain joins TRBV7-8 and TRBJ2-1; 9 bases are a match to TRBD1. The germline V gene has CDR1 SGHVS and CDR2 FQNEAQ. J lost 9 bases, V lost 5 bases, and 5 bases had no gene match. The CDR3 covers 13 residues. This chain's CDR3 is CASSLDRGGEQFF. The CDR3, as DNA: TGTGCCAGCAGCCTTGACAGGGGGGGTGAGCAGTTCTTC.

V is TRBV5-1 and J is TRBJ2-3, with D possibly being TRBD2 (7 bases). Trimming took 3 bases from V and 2 from J, leaving 22 bases between them. The V gene's germline CDR1 is SGHRS and CDR2 YFSETQ. This CDR3 spans 18 amino acids. The CDR3 nucleotides are TGCGCCAGCAGCTCGGGCGTTAGGGGGGGATTAGTCACAGATACGCAGTATTTT. Encoded protein: CASSSGVRGGLVTDTQYF.

This clonotype was counted at least ten times. The chain joins TRBV12-3 or TRBV12-4 to TRBJ1-2; D gene unclear. V lost 3 bases, J lost 3 bases, and 11 bases lay in between. The CDR3 runs to 14 residues. This chain's CDR3 is CASSLGGLDYGYTF. The CDR3 DNA is TGTGCCAGCAGTTTGGGCGGTTTAGACTATGGCTACACCTTC.

This clonotype was found many times. V is TRBV10-3 and J is TRBJ2-7, with unresolved D. CDR3 length: 12 amino acids. V was cut by 4 bases and J by 3 bases, with 7 bases left in between. Germline V gene sequence: CDR1 ENHRY, CDR2 SYGVKD. The CDR3 DNA sequence: TGTGCCATCAGTGGCTCTGTCTACGAGCAGTACTTC. This translates into CAISGSVYEQYF.

V usage is TRBV28 and J usage is TRBJ2-7; D not certain. Deletions cut 3 bases from V and 0 bases from J, with 6 bases between. This CDR3 region has 13 residues. Germline V CDR1 and CDR2: MDHEN, SYDVKM. The CDR3 is CASSFPASYEQYF. The CDR3 DNA sequence: TGTGCCAGCAGTTTCCCCGCCTCCTACGAGCAGTACTTC.

This clonotype was counted only a few times. This chain connects TRBV30 to TRBJ2-3, with D hard to call. Germline CDR1 is GTSNPN and CDR2 is SVGIG (reference sequence). V dropped 2 bases and J dropped 3 bases, with 6 bases sitting between them. This CDR3 has 12 residues. The CDR3 loop is CAWSRTTDTQYF. The CDR3 bases are TGTGCCTGGAGTCGAACGACAGATACGCAGTATTTT.

The J gene is TRBJ2-1, the V gene TRBV4-3, with D hard to call. Trimming left V 0 bases short and J 9 bases short, with 15 bases between. From germline, CDR1 is LGHNA and CDR2 YSLEER. The CDR3 totals 15 residues. The CDR3 here is CASSQDKRAAAEQFF. DNA for the CDR3: TGCGCCAGCAGCCAAGATAAAAGGGCAGCAGCTGAGCAGTTCTTC.

The genes are TRBV20-1 and TRBJ2-5, with a possible D match to TRBD2 (5 bases). V lost 6 bases to trimming and J lost 5 bases, with 16 bases between them. The CDR3 is made up of 13 amino acids. Germline V gene data show CDR1 as DFQATT and CDR2 as SNEGSKA (reference sequence). DNA of the CDR3: TGCAGTGCCTCGAGGAGGTTGAGGGAGACCCAGTACTTC. This sequence encodes CSASRRLRETQYF.

The genes are TRBV10-2 and TRBJ2-1, with TRBD2 matching over 8 bases. CDR1 is WSHSY, CDR2 SAAADI, per germline. V lost 8 bases and J lost 6; bases outside the gene matches: 6. The CDR3 loop spans 13 amino acids. CDR3 DNA: TGCGCCAGCCTCCGCGCGGGGGGCAATGAGCAGTTCTTC. As protein: CASLRAGGNEQFF.

There are a few counts of this clonotype. The chain employs TRBV25-1 and TRBJ1-1; D might be TRBD1 (5 bases). Germline CDR1 is MGHDK and CDR2 is SYGVNS. Trimming removed 7 bases from V and 0 bases from J, with 12 bases in between. CDR3 length: 14 amino acids. The CDR3 region is CASTPGVMNTEAFF. CDR3 nucleotides: TGTGCCAGCACCCCGGGGGTAATGAACACTGAAGCTTTCTTT.

This clonotype turned up a few times. The chain uses TRBV12-3 or TRBV12-4 and TRBJ2-3; TRBD2 matches at 8 bases. The CDR3 has 17 residues. The V and J ends lost 4 bases and 4 bases, in that order; junction bases with no gene match: 13. In DNA form, the CDR3 reads TGTGCCAGCAGTTCCCCGAGGCGGGGGGCCTTATCAGATACGCAGTATTTT. Encoded protein: CASSSPRRGALSDTQYF.

This clonotype has ten or more counts. The chain uses TRBV29-1 and TRBJ2-1, with 12 bases lining up with TRBD2. The trim removed 4 bases at V and 9 bases at J, leaving 4 bases unmatched. Per germline, CDR1 SQVTM and CDR2 ANQGSEA. The CDR3 has 13 amino acids. CDR3 nucleotides: TGCAGCGTTGCGACTAGCGGGAGCTCTGAGCAGTTCTTC. It yields the protein CSVATSGSSEQFF.

This clonotype was observed a few times. The rearrangement joins TRBV18 to TRBJ2-7, with 9 bases identical to TRBD1. Trimming cost V 1 base and J 5 bases; bases outside gene matches: 3. The germline V gene has CDR1 KGHSH and CDR2 LQKENI. The CDR3 is 14 residues long. The CDR3 bases are TGTGCCAGCTCACCACTGACAGGGGGGCACGAGCAGTACTTC. Protein product: CASSPLTGGHEQYF.

J is TRBJ2-7 and V is TRBV28, with D possibly being TRBD2 (5 bases). Trimming pared 4 bases from V and 1 base from J, leaving 14 bases between. The germline V gene encodes CDR1 MDHEN and CDR2 SYDVKM. The CDR3 consists of 15 residues. DNA for the CDR3: TGTGCCAGCAGTTACCTCCGGGATCGTTCCTACGAGCAGTACTTC. This encodes CASSYLRDRSYEQYF.

This clonotype was seen a few times. The chain joins TRBV10-3 to TRBJ2-2; weak D call: TRBD2 (6 bases). Per germline, CDR1 ENHRY and CDR2 SYGVKD. The CDR3 length is 16 residues. The V gene lost 4 bases and the J gene lost 6 bases, with 18 bases spanning the gap. The CDR3 loop is CAISVGPGRIPGELFF. The CDR3 DNA sequence: TGTGCCATCAGTGTAGGGCCAGGGAGGATTCCCGGGGAGCTGTTTTTT.

The genes are TRBV29-1 and TRBJ2-1, with a possible D match to TRBD2 (6 bases). In germline, CDR1 is SQVTM, CDR2 ANQGSEA. The CDR3 runs 15 residues. The ends were cut back, 2 bases at V and 7 bases at J, with 18 bases in the middle. CDR3 region: CSVEFGRFRKNEQFF. The CDR3 DNA is TGCAGCGTTGAATTCGGGAGATTCAGGAAGAATGAGCAGTTCTTC.